These T cell receptor beta chains were read from a single sample in a study of blood T cells in healthy people across ages. One entry per CDR3 protein results from TCRdb running MiXCR on the 5' RACE reads. The sample has hundreds of thousands of distinct CDR3 sequences, over 45% seen once. Sample: blood. All receptors come from a man aged 30 to 45 in good health. Each CDR3 is given with its conserved first and last residue. Fields, in order: D gene, clone size, V gene, J gene, CDR3 DNA, CDR3 protein. D genes are given only for firm matches. For some rows the clone size is stated as once, few or many, or as a class when expanded; others skip it.

>.|.|TRBV20-1|TRBJ2-5
TGCAGTGCTAACATCAATGAGCAGTACTTC
CSANINEQYF
>.|few|TRBV25-1|TRBJ1-6
TGTGCCAGCAGTGAATCCCCAGGGTTGAGTTTGTATTCACCCCTCCACTTT
CASSESPGLSLYSPLHF
>TRBD1|.|TRBV7-2|TRBJ1-2
TGTGCCAGCAGCTATTCGGGACAGCATAACTATGGCTACACCTTC
CASSYSGQHNYGYTF
>.|few|TRBV6-2/TRBV6-3|TRBJ2-3
TGTGCCAGCAGTTACACCACAGATACGCAGTATTTT
CASSYTTDTQYF
>.|.|TRBV20-1|TRBJ1-1
TGCAGTGCTAGTACGCACACTGAAGCTTTCTTT
CSASTHTEAFF
>.|.|TRBV20-1|TRBJ2-1
TGCAGTGCGAGTTTAACGGGGACGGGTGAGCAGTTCTTC
CSASLTGTGEQFF
>TRBD1|.|TRBV20-1|TRBJ1-5
TGCAGTGCTAGCAGGGGGTGGGGTCAGCCCCAGCATTTT
CSASRGWGQPQHF
>TRBD1|.|TRBV30|TRBJ1-2
TGTGCCTGGAGTGTACTACAATGGGACAGCAGCTACACCTTC
CAWSVLQWDSSYTF
>.|once|TRBV6-6|TRBJ1-2
TGTGCTAGCAGTGCGCCGGAGGGCTATGGCTACACCTTC
CASSAPEGYGYTF
>TRBD2|many|TRBV12-3/TRBV12-4|TRBJ2-3
TGTGCCAGCAGTTTCGGGGGGACCGCAGATGCGCAGTATTTT
CASSFGGTADAQYF
>.|.|TRBV20-1|TRBJ2-3
TGCAGTGCTAGAGTTATCGGGGGTACAAGAGCCGGCAAGGCAGATACGCAGTATTTT
CSARVIGGTRAGKADTQYF
>.|.|TRBV29-1|TRBJ2-5
TGCAGCGCGGGAGTGCTGCGGGAGACCCAGTACTTC
CSAGVLRETQYF
>.|.|TRBV7-2|TRBJ1-1
TGTGCCATCAGCTTATGGGGTGAAGCTTTCTTT
CAISLWGEAFF
>.|.|TRBV6-5|TRBJ2-7
TGTGCCAGCAGTTACCGAACAGACTCCTACGAGCAGTACTTC
CASSYRTDSYEQYF
>TRBD2|.|TRBV11-2|TRBJ2-5
TGTGCCAGCAGCCGAGGACGGGGGGGGCAAGAGACCCAGTACTTC
CASSRGRGGQETQYF
>.|few|TRBV7-8|TRBJ2-5
TGTGCCAGCAGCTTAATGAGGCTGGGGGTAAAAGAAGAGACCCAGTACTTC
CASSLMRLGVKEETQYF
>.|few|TRBV9|TRBJ1-1
TGTGCCAGCAGCTTGACGACCGCCGCGAATGCTTTCTTT
CASSLTTAANAFF